This TCR beta chain was sequenced during a study of radiotherapy plus CTLA-4 blockade in lung cancer. The overall study: Disease control reached around 30%, with objective responses in around 20%.

Study-wide findings and caveats: The authors reported that early blood T cell clone dynamics, with interferon-beta, best predicted response. Clones of tumor-derived TCRs expanded in blood after radiotherapy plus ipilimumab.

This clone was picked up a small number of times. Antigen unknown. Germline V lookup: CDR1 SNHLY, CDR2 FYNNEI. This CDR3 spans 14 amino acids. V shed 5 bases, J shed 2 bases, and the junction held 3 bases outside the gene matches. Data came from immunoSEQ multiplex PCR; TCRdb stores just in-frame clones and leaves some out. The sample includes approximately 70,000 clones, less than 85% of them seen just once. Sequencing was performed on peripheral blood, taken from a patient treated with radiotherapy plus ipilimumab. The chain joins TRBV2 to TRBJ2-7, with 10 bases lining up with TRBD1. This sequence was found in a human donor with non-small cell lung cancer whose response to radiotherapy plus ipilimumab could not be evaluated. Some clones in this sample may be carry-over from other donors' samples. CDR3 region: CASSRDRGAYEQYF. CDR3 nucleotides: TGTGCCAGCAGTAGGGACAGGGGAGCCTACGAGCAGTACTTC. The full variable domain, its missing parts supplied by reference TRBV2 and TRBJ2-7, is EPEVTQTPSHQVTQMGQEVILRCVPISNHLYFYWYRQILGQKVEFLVSFYNNEISEKSEIFDDQFSVERPDGSNFTLKIRSTKLEDSAMYFCASSRDRGAYEQYFGPGTRLTVT.